This T cell receptor (beta chain) was profiled in a study of T cell responses to AZD1222 COVID-19 vaccine. Profiled with immunoSEQ multiplex PCR; TCRdb holds only in-frame clones, not every one. The table records 130,000 to 150,000 clones, more than 90% of them present only once. This CDR3 is 18 amino acids long. V shed 5 bases and J 4 bases; nucleotides not matched to a gene: 18. Germline V gene lookup returns CDR1 SSHAT and CDR2 FNYEAQ (reference sequence). This sample comprised peripheral blood, obtained on day 0 of AZD1222 vaccination. The sequence came from an adult in good health. V and J are TRBV7-7 and TRBJ2-5, with 8 bases lining up with TRBD1. The CDR3 loop is CASSPLAYRQGWGETQYF. CDR3 nucleotides: TGTGCCAGCAGCCCTCTAGCCTACAGACAGGGGTGGGGAGAGACCCAGTACTTC.